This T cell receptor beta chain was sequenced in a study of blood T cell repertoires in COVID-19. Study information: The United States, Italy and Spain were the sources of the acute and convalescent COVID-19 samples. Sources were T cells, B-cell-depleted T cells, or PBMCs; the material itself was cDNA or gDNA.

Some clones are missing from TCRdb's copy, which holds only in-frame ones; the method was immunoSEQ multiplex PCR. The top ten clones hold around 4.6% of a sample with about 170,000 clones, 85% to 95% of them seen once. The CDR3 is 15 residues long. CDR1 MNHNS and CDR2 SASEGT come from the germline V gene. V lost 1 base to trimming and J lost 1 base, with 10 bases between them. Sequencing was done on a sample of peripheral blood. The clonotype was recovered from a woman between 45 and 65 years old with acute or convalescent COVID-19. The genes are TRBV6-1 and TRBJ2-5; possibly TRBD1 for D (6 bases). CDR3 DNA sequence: TGTGCCAGCAGTGAAGAAGGGGGACCCCAAGAGACCCAGTACTTC. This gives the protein CASSEEGGPQETQYF.